The clone carrying this T cell receptor beta chain was picked up a small number of times. The target antigen is unknown. The data were obtained in a study of T cell responses to AZD1222 COVID-19 vaccine. Regarding the study as a whole: Clonal diversity was possibly underestimated, and the donors were mostly white British, with more females. Baseline seropositivity characterized only a handful of AZD1222 recipients.

CDR1 is KGHSH and CDR2 is LQKENI in the germline V gene. The CDR3 covers 13 residues. The V segment lost 6 bases and the J segment 5 bases; nucleotides outside the gene matches: 6. Some clones are missing from TCRdb's copy, which holds only in-frame ones; the method was immunoSEQ multiplex PCR. The data show under 150,000 clones, with more than 75% seen just once and approximately 2% held by the top ten. The chain is built from TRBV18 and TRBJ2-5, with TRBD1 matching over 7 bases. Specimen: peripheral blood, collected 28 days after the second AZD1222 dose. The TCR was taken from an adult who received the AZD1222 COVID-19 vaccine. CDR3 sequence (DNA): TGTGCCAGCTCGTTGACAGGGATGGAGACCCAGTACTTC. Translating it yields CASSLTGMETQYF.